Reported below is one T cell receptor beta chain. The antigen remains unidentified. Produced via immunoSEQ multiplex PCR; TCRdb's table is partial and in-frame only. This table has 110,000 or so clones, roughly nine tenths appearing once. Germline V gives CDR1 LGHDT, CDR2 YNNKEL (reference sequence). V shed 0 bases and J shed 7 bases, with 18 bases lying between them. The CDR3 spans 16 residues. This sample stems from a study of T cell responses to AZD1222 COVID-19 vaccine. Study details: Second-dose recipients at about 4 or about 12 weeks were treated as one pooled group. Findings of the study overall: A rise in Spike-specific TCR breadth and depth followed two AZD1222 doses. Mostly white British, mostly female donors; authors suggested clonal diversity may be underestimated.

This chain connects TRBV3-1 (or the pseudogene TRBV3-2) to TRBJ1-1; D is possibly TRBD1 (5 bases). This specimen was peripheral blood, taken on day 0 of AZD1222 vaccination. This receptor was obtained from an adult in good health. DNA for the CDR3: TGTGCCAGCAGCCAAGATCTAACAATACTGGGGGTTGAAGCTTTCTTT. Encoded protein: CASSQDLTILGVEAFF.